The rows below give T cell receptor beta chains drawn from one sample of a study of T cell responses to AZD1222 COVID-19 vaccine. Sequencing used immunoSEQ multiplex PCR; TCRdb keeps in-frame clones, though not all of them. There are some 140,000 clones in the sample; approximately 80% occur only once, and roughly 4.3% lies in the top ten. This specimen consisted of peripheral blood, obtained on day 0 of AZD1222 vaccination. Receptors were obtained from an adult in good health. Each CDR3 is given with its conserved first and last residue. A D gene is named only where the DNA matches it firmly.

j_call: TRBJ1-1; d_call: TRBD1; v_call: TRBV5-5; cdr3_aa: CASSWGQGNTEAFF; cdr3_nt: TGTGCCAGCAGCTGGGGACAGGGGAACACTGAAGCTTTCTTT
j_call: TRBJ1-1; d_call: TRBD1; v_call: TRBV5-6; cdr3_aa: CASSSQTGSSTEAFF; cdr3_nt: TGTGCCAGCAGTTCGCAGACAGGGTCGAGTACTGAAGCTTTCTTT
j_call: TRBJ2-7; d_call: .; v_call: TRBV4-1; cdr3_aa: CASSPQATYEQYF; cdr3_nt: TGCGCCAGCAGCCCTCAAGCGACCTACGAGCAGTACTTC
j_call: TRBJ1-1; d_call: TRBD1; v_call: TRBV19; cdr3_aa: CASSISRGTEAFF; cdr3_nt: TGTGCCAGTAGTATAAGCAGGGGGACTGAAGCTTTCTTT
j_call: TRBJ1-3; d_call: TRBD1; v_call: TRBV7-3; cdr3_aa: CASSSLTGTDGNTIYF; cdr3_nt: TGTGCCAGCAGCTCACTCACCGGGACAGATGGAAACACCATATATTTT
j_call: TRBJ1-2; d_call: TRBD1; v_call: TRBV27; cdr3_aa: CASTPRDRVTSVYGYTF; cdr3_nt: TGTGCCAGCACCCCCCGTGACAGGGTGACTTCTGTCTATGGCTACACCTTC
j_call: TRBJ2-6; d_call: .; v_call: TRBV5-1; cdr3_aa: CASSLVPVDLSGANVLTF; cdr3_nt: TGCGCCAGCAGCTTGGTCCCGGTCGACTTGTCTGGGGCCAACGTCCTGACTTTC
j_call: TRBJ2-3; d_call: TRBD2; v_call: TRBV4-2; cdr3_aa: CASSQDHLSGGGTDTQYF; cdr3_nt: TGTGCCAGCAGCCAAGATCACCTTAGCGGGGGTGGCACAGATACGCAGTATTTT
j_call: TRBJ1-5; d_call: .; v_call: TRBV4-1; cdr3_aa: CASSQDLGGNSNQPQHF; cdr3_nt: TGCGCCAGCAGCCAAGATCTCGGGGGCAATAGCAATCAGCCCCAGCATTTT
j_call: TRBJ1-1; d_call: .; v_call: TRBV28; cdr3_aa: CASSLPPRGAEAFF; cdr3_nt: TGTGCCAGCAGTTTACCCCCCAGGGGAGCCGAAGCTTTCTTT
j_call: TRBJ1-4; d_call: .; v_call: TRBV19; cdr3_aa: CASSIPRRGDEKLFF; cdr3_nt: TGTGCCAGTAGTATCCCTCGGAGGGGGGATGAAAAACTGTTTTTT
j_call: TRBJ2-1; d_call: TRBD1; v_call: TRBV5-6; cdr3_aa: CASSSQGPSSYNEQFF; cdr3_nt: TGTGCCAGCAGCTCACAGGGGCCGAGCTCCTACAATGAGCAGTTCTTC
j_call: TRBJ1-5; d_call: .; v_call: TRBV6-1; cdr3_aa: CASSEAGVNQPQHF; cdr3_nt: TGTGCCAGCAGTGAAGCAGGGGTAAATCAGCCCCAGCATTTT
j_call: TRBJ2-2; d_call: .; v_call: TRBV5-4; cdr3_aa: CASSPEGRTNTGELFF; cdr3_nt: TGTGCCAGCAGCCCCGAGGGCCGGACGAACACCGGGGAGCTGTTTTTT